These 3 T cell receptor beta chains came from one sample sequenced in a study of shared clonotypes between healthy human individuals. The data were produced by immunoSEQ multiplex PCR, yet TCRdb's version contains in-frame clones alone and is incomplete. The sample includes hundreds of thousands of clones, roughly 96% of them seen just once. Terminally differentiated effector memory CD45RA+ cells were excluded by CCR7 positive selection of CD45RO-negative cells. Sequencing used naive CD8+ T cells sorted from blood. These receptors were taken from a woman aged 25 to 39 in good health.

The chain is built from TRBV7-9 and TRBJ2-1; 8 bases are shared with TRBD2. Germline values: CDR1 SEHNR, CDR2 FQNEAQ (reference sequence). The CDR3 sequence is 13 residues long. V was clipped by 1 base and J by 9 bases; unmatched bases: 2. CDR3 sequence (DNA): TGTGCCAGCAGCTTAGTTGCGGGAGGTGAGCAGTTCTTC. Translated: CASSLVAGGEQFF.

This chain links TRBV9 with TRBJ2-1; TRBD2 matches at 9 bases. The CDR3 runs 14 residues. Germline V gene lookup returns CDR1 SGDLS and CDR2 YYNGEE. Unmatched junction bases numbered 6, after V lost 4 bases and J lost 7 bases. The DNA of the CDR3 is TGTGCCAGCAGCTTTAGCGGGAGCGGGAATGAGCAGTTCTTC. It codes for CASSFSGSGNEQFF. Looking up the rest from reference TRBV9 and TRBJ2-1 gives the full variable domain: DSGVTQTPKHLITATGQRVTLRCSPRSGDLSVYWYQQSLDQGLQFLIQYYNGEERAKGNILERFSAQQFPDLHSELNLSSLELGDSALYFCASSFSGSGNEQFFGPGTRLTVL.

This clone showed up just a few times. Other DNA sequences from this sample encode an identical CDR3 as well. This chain uses TRBV9 with TRBJ1-5; no clear D gene. In germline, CDR1 is SGDLS, CDR2 YYNGEE. The V end lost 0 bases, the J end lost 4 bases, and 8 bases lay between the germline ends. The CDR3 is 14 residues long. Here the CDR3 DNA reads TGTGCCAGCAGCGTAGAGGACGGAAATCAGCCCCAGCATTTT. It yields the protein CASSVEDGNQPQHF.